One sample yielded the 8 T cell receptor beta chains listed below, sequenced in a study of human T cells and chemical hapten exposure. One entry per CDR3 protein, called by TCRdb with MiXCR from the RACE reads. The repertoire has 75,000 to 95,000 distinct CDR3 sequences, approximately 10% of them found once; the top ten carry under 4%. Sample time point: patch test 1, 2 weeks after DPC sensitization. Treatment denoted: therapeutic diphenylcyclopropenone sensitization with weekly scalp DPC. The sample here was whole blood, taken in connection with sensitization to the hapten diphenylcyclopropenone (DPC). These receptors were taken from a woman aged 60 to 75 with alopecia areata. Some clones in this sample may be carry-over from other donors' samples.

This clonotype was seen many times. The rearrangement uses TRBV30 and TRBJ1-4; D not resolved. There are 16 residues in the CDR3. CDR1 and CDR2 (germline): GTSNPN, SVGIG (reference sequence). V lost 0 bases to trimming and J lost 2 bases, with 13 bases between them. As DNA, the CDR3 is TGTGCCTGGAGTGTCGGGGAGGCACTCACTAATGAAAAACTGTTTTTT. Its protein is CAWSVGEALTNEKLFF.

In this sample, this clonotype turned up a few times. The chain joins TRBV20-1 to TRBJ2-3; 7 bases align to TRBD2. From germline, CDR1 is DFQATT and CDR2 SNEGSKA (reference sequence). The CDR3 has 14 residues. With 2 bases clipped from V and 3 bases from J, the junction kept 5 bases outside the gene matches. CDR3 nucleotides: TGCAGTGCTAGACCCAGCGGGGCAACAGATACGCAGTATTTT. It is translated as CSARPSGATDTQYF.

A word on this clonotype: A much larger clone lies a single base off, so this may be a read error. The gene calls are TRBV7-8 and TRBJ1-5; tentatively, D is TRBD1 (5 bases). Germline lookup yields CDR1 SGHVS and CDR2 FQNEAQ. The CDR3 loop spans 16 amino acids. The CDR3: CARSLLGVRSNQPQHF. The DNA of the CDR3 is TGTGCCAGGAGCTTATTGGGGGTGAGAAGCAATCAGCCCCAGCATTTT. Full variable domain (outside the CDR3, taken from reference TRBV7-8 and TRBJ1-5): GAGVSQSPRYKVAKRGQDVALRCDPISGHVSLFWYQQALGQGPEFLTYFQNEAQLDKSGLPSDRFFAERPEGSVSTLKIQRTQQEDSAVYLCARSLLGVRSNQPQHFGDGTRLSIL.

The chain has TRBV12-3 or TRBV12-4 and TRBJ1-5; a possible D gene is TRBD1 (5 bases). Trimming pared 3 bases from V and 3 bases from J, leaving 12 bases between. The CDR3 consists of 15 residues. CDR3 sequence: CASSFDGQNNQPQHF. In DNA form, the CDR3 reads TGTGCCAGCAGTTTTGATGGACAAAACAATCAGCCCCAGCATTTT.

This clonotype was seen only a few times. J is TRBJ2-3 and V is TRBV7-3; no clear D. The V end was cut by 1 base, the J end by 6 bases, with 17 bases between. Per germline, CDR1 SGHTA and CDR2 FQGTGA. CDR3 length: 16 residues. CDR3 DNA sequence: TGTGCCAGCAGCTTAAATGGGCCCCACCTGTCCGATACGCAGTATTTT. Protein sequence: CASSLNGPHLSDTQYF. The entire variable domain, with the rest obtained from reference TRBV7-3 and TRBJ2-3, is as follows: GAGVSQTPSNKVTEKGKYVELRCDPISGHTALYWYRQSLGQGPEFLIYFQGTGAADDSGLPNDRFFAVRPEGSVSTLKIQRTERGDSAVYLCASSLNGPHLSDTQYFGPGTRLTVL.

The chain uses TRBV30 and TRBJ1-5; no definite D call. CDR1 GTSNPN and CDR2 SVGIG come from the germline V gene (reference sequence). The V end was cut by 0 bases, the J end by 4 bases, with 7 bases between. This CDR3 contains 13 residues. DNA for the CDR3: TGTGCCTGGAGTGTCCGTCCTAATCAGCCCCAGCATTTT. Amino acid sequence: CAWSVRPNQPQHF.

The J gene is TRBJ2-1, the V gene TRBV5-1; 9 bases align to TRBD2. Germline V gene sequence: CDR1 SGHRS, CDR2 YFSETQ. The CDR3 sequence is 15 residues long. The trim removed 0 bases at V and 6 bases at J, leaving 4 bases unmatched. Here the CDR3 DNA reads TGCGCCAGCAGCTTGGCCGGGACTAGCTTCAATGAGCAGTTCTTC. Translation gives CASSLAGTSFNEQFF. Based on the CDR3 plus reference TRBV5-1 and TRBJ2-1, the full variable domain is KAGVTQTPRYLIKTRGQQVTLSCSPISGHRSVSWYQQTPGQGLQFLFEYFSETQRNKGNFPGRFSGRQFSNSRSEMNVSTLELGDSALYLCASSLAGTSFNEQFFGPGTRLTVL.

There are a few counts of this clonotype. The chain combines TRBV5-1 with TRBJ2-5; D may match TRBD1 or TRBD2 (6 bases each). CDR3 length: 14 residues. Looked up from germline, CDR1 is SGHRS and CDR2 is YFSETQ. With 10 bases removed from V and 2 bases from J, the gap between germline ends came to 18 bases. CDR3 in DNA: TGCGCCGGCGCGGGGACACGCGTACAAGAGACCCAGTACTTC. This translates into CAGAGTRVQETQYF.